A selection of T cell receptor beta chains follows, all from one sample in a study of control samples from healthy donors and cancer patients. The table came from immunoSEQ multiplex PCR; TCRdb's copy has only in-frame clones and leaves some out. The repertoire has tens of thousands of clones, approximately 94% of them found once; the top ten carry 1.3%. The specimen was PBMCs. Receptors originate from a woman in her 40s with lung cancer. CDR3s include the opening cysteine and the closing phenylalanine or tryptophan. A D gene is named only where the DNA matches it firmly. Some rows have no size entry. The others give once, few or many, or a class for an expanded clone.

j_call clone_size v_call d_call cdr3_nt cdr3_aa
TRBJ2-7 - TRBV6-5 - TGTGCCAGCAGTTACTCGACGCGGGGTTTTACCTACGAGCAGTACTTC CASSYSTRGFTYEQYF
TRBJ1-1 - TRBV6-2/TRBV6-3 - TGTGCCAGCAGCAAGGGACATTTTAACACTGAAGCTTTCTTT CASSKGHFNTEAFF
TRBJ1-6 - TRBV5-4 - TGTGCCAGCAGCTCCAGGGATTCACCCCTCCACTTT CASSSRDSPLHF
TRBJ2-1 - TRBV29-1 TRBD1 TGCAGCGTTTTGCCCGGGACAGCGTACTCCTACAATGAGCAGTTCTTC CSVLPGTAYSYNEQFF
TRBJ2-7 - TRBV6-5 TRBD1 TGTGCCACGACAGGGTTCTCCTACGAGCAGTACTTC CATTGFSYEQYF
TRBJ1-5 - TRBV19 - TGTGCCAGTAGTGTCGCGGCAGCCACCGTGAGTGAGCCCCAGCATTTT CASSVAAATVSEPQHF
TRBJ1-6 - TRBV5-1 - TGCGCCAGCAGCCCTTCGAGGACGAATTCACCCCTCCACTTT CASSPSRTNSPLHF
TRBJ2-5 - TRBV3-1/TRBV3-2 - TGTGCCAGCAGCCAAAGTACAGGGTCGCAGGAGACCCAGTACTTC CASSQSTGSQETQYF
TRBJ1-6 - TRBV12-3/TRBV12-4 - TGTGCCAGCAGTTTAGCTCTAGGGTCACCCCTCCACTTT CASSLALGSPLHF
TRBJ2-1 - TRBV27 TRBD2 TGTGCCAGCAGCCTGGGGGGGGGAAGAAGTTACAATGAGCAGTTCTTC CASSLGGGRSYNEQFF
TRBJ2-1 - TRBV7-2 - TGTGCCAGCAGCTTACGGGCGCACCCAAGCTCCTACAATGAGCAGTTCTTC CASSLRAHPSSYNEQFF
TRBJ2-1 - TRBV27 - TGTGCCAGCAGTTTATTAAGGGACCCAGGCGGGTTGGTGGAGCAGTTCTTC CASSLLRDPGGLVEQFF
TRBJ2-7 once TRBV2 - TGTGCCAGCAGTGAAGCGTTGGGGGGCGCCTACGAGCAGTACTTC CASSEALGGAYEQYF
TRBJ1-4 - TRBV7-6 TRBD1 TGTGCCAGCAGCTCATTTACAGGGGGCCAAAATGAAAAACTGTTTTTT CASSSFTGGQNEKLFF
TRBJ2-1 - TRBV18 TRBD1 TGTGCCAGCTCACCATCCGGGACAGGGGTTTTAGGTGAGCAGTTCTTC CASSPSGTGVLGEQFF
TRBJ1-2 - TRBV6-4 - TGTGCCAGCAGTGCCGCCTCGTCCGGGGACGGTGGCTACACCTTC CASSAASSGDGGYTF
TRBJ1-5 - TRBV3-1/TRBV3-2 - TGTGCCAGCAGCCCCCAGGGCCGAAACAATCAGCCCCAGCATTTT CASSPQGRNNQPQHF
TRBJ2-4 once TRBV5-4 - TGTGCCAGCAGCTCTGGGGGGCGGGAAAACATTCAGTACTTC CASSSGGRENIQYF
TRBJ2-1 - TRBV7-8 - TGTGCCAGCAGCTTGCAGGGGGGCAATGAGCAGTTCTTC CASSLQGGNEQFF
TRBJ1-1 - TRBV2 - TGTGCCAGCAGTGCGGCCAGGGAGACTGAAGCTTTCTTT CASSAARETEAFF
TRBJ1-1 - TRBV19 - TGTGCCAGTAACCCGACGGCGAACACTGAAGCTTTCTTT CASNPTANTEAFF
TRBJ1-3 - TRBV30 - TGTGCCTGGACTACGGGGGGGTTAGGAAACACCATATATTTT CAWTTGGLGNTIYF
TRBJ1-4 - TRBV9 - TGTGCCAGCACCACCACTGGGGACGGGCCTGAAAAACTGTTTTTT CASTTTGDGPEKLFF
TRBJ1-1 - TRBV6-1 TRBD1 TGTGCCAGCAGTGAAGTTCGAACAGGGGGCCTGGCTTTCTTT CASSEVRTGGLAFF
TRBJ1-1 - TRBV2 - TGTGCCAGCAGTGATGGAGGGGCGACTGAAGCTTTCTTT CASSDGGATEAFF
TRBJ2-1 - TRBV27 - TGTGCCAGCAGTTTAGCGGGTTACAATGAGCAGTTCTTC CASSLAGYNEQFF
TRBJ2-3 - TRBV7-3 TRBD2 TGTGCCAGCAGCTACGGACTAGCGGGAGATACGCAGTATTTT CASSYGLAGDTQYF
TRBJ2-3 - TRBV9 - TGTGCCAGCAGCGTAGGGGGGAACACAGATACGCAGTATTTT CASSVGGNTDTQYF
TRBJ1-1 - TRBV4-1 - TGCGCCAGCAGCCAAGATACAGGGCGAACTGAAGCTTTCTTT CASSQDTGRTEAFF
TRBJ2-3 - TRBV3-1/TRBV3-2 - TGTGCCAGCAGCCAGGCAGCTATAGATACGCAGTATTTT CASSQAAIDTQYF
TRBJ2-7 - TRBV20-1 TRBD2 TGCAGTGCTAGTCTTGGGGCGGGGGAACTGCGGTCCTACGAGCAGTACTTC CSASLGAGELRSYEQYF
TRBJ2-1 - TRBV28 TRBD2 TGTGCCAGCAGTTTAGGAAGCGGGGGGCAGTTCTTC CASSLGSGGQFF
TRBJ2-7 few TRBV9 - TGTGCCAGCAGCCCGCGGGACACTTCCTACGAGCAGTACTTC CASSPRDTSYEQYF
TRBJ1-3 once TRBV28 - TGTGCCAGCAGTCCTCGGCACGGAAACACCATATATTTT CASSPRHGNTIYF
TRBJ1-5 - TRBV24-1 - TGTGCCACCAGTGATTTGAATAGCAATCAGCCCCAGCATTTT CATSDLNSNQPQHF
TRBJ2-7 - TRBV30 - TGTGCCTGGTCACTAGGGGGGCCACCGTACGAGCAGTACTTC CAWSLGGPPYEQYF
TRBJ1-2 few TRBV19 - TGTGCCAGTAGTAAACGGGGGAACTATGGCTACACCTTC CASSKRGNYGYTF
TRBJ2-6 once TRBV28 - TGTGCCAGCAGTTTCCCTCTACCCGGGGCCAACGTCCTGACTTTC CASSFPLPGANVLTF
TRBJ1-6 - TRBV10-2 - TGCGCCAGCAGTCCCGAGGGTGTACAAAGCTCCTATAATTCACCCCTCCACTTT CASSPEGVQSSYNSPLHF
TRBJ1-2 few TRBV12-3/TRBV12-4 - TGTGCCAGCACCGGGACGAGTGGCTACACCTTC CASTGTSGYTF
TRBJ1-2 - TRBV6-5 - TGTGCCAGCAGTATGGACAGTGCGGCTGGCTACACCTTC CASSMDSAAGYTF
TRBJ1-1 - TRBV28 - TGTGCCAGCAGAGTGGATGGGTCGGGCACTGAAGCTTTCTTT CASRVDGSGTEAFF
TRBJ2-6 - TRBV28 - TGTGCCACCAGTTTAAGACACTCTGGGGCCAACGTCCTGACTTTC CATSLRHSGANVLTF
TRBJ1-1 - TRBV3-1/TRBV3-2 - TGTGCCAGCAGCCAAGATACATCCGTTTTGGGCACTGAAGCTTTCTTT CASSQDTSVLGTEAFF
TRBJ1-2 - TRBV24-1 TRBD1 TGTGCCACCAGTGATTCGCGGTCTTCAGGGGGCAGAGGCTATGGCTACACCTTC CATSDSRSSGGRGYGYTF
TRBJ1-5 - TRBV2 - TGTGCCAGCAGTGAGCGTCCTGGGAACCAGCCCCAGCATTTT CASSERPGNQPQHF
TRBJ1-1 - TRBV7-9 - TGTGCCAGCAGCTTTAACTCCCGTGCCCTGAACACTGAAGCTTTCTTT CASSFNSRALNTEAFF
TRBJ2-6 - TRBV2 - TGTGCCAGCAGTGAGGGTAGTCTCTGGGTCGAAAAGGCCAACGTCCTGACTTTC CASSEGSLWVEKANVLTF